Below, one T cell receptor beta chain is given with its context. Its antigen is not known. The data are from a study of cytomegalovirus exposure and HLA in healthy donors. The wider study: Ancestry clustering placed 70% to 90% of around 400 genotyped donors in the Caucasian-associated cluster.

Study observations and caveats: Later work found most CMV-associated TCR beta chains apparently HLA-restricted. In a later analysis, HLA-C alleles had the fewest associated TCRs, DRB1 alleles the most.

This CDR3 has 13 residues. Trimming removed 6 bases from V and 7 bases from J; junction bases left unmatched: 5. Germline CDR1 is MNHEY and CDR2 is SMNVEV (reference sequence). The PCR had 60 Vbeta and 13 Jbeta primers. Clones were read by immunoSEQ multiplex PCR, and TCRdb kept only the in-frame ones, dropping some. This sample yields 150,000 to 200,000 clones, of which about four fifths are seen a single time; 4.5% to 5.5% belongs to the top ten. This chain links TRBV27 with TRBJ2-1; 8 nucleotides agree with TRBD1. The sample was PBMCs. This TCR came from a man between 18 and 35 years old in good health and CMV-seronegative. This CDR3 reads CASSKDRVNEQFF. In DNA form, the CDR3 reads TGTGCCAGCAGCAAGGACAGGGTTAATGAGCAGTTCTTC.